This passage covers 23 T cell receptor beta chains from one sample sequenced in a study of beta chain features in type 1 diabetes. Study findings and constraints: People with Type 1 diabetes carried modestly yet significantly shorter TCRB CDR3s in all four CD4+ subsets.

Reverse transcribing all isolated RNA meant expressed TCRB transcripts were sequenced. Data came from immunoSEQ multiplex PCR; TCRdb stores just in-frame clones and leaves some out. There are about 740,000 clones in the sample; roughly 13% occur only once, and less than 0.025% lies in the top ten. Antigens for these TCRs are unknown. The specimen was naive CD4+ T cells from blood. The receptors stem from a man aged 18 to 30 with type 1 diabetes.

The CDR3 DNA reads as TGTGCCAGTAGTACAGGGGAGCCCTATGGCTACACCTTC. It is translated as CASSTGEPYGYTF. This chain uses TRBV19 with TRBJ1-2, with D possibly TRBD1 on 6 matching bases. Germline CDR1 reads LNHDA; CDR2 reads SQIVND (reference sequence). Trimming took off 4 bases at V and 4 bases at J, with 10 bases between the two ends. The CDR3 is 13 residues long. The full variable domain, its missing parts supplied by reference TRBV19 and TRBJ1-2, is DGGITQSPKYLFRKEGQNVTLSCEQNLNHDAMYWYRQDPGQGLRLIYYSQIVNDFQKGDIAEGYSVSREKKESFPLTVTSAQKNPTAFYLCASSTGEPYGYTFGSGTRLTVV.

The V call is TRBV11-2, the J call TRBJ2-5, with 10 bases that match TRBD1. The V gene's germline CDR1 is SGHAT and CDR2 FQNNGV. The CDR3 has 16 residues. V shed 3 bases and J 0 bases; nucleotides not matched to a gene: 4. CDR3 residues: CASSFQGQGYQETQYF. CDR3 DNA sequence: TGTGCCAGCAGCTTTCAGGGACAGGGGTACCAAGAGACCCAGTACTTC.

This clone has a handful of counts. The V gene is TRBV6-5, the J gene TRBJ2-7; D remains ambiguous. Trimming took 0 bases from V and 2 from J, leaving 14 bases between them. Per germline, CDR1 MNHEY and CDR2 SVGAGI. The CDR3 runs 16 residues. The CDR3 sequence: CASSYSYDKPAYEQYF. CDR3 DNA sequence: TGTGCCAGCAGTTACTCGTACGATAAACCCGCCTACGAGCAGTACTTC.

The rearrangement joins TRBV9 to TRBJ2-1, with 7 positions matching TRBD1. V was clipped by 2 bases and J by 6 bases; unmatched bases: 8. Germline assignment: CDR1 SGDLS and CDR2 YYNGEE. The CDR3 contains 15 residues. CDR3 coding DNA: TGTGCCAGCAGCGTTAAGACAGGGATCACCAATGAGCAGTTCTTC. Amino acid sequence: CASSVKTGITNEQFF.

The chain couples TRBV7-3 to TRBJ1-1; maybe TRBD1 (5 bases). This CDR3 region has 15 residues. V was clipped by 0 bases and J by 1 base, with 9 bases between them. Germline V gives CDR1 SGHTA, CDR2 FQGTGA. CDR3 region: CASSLTPRGNTEAFF. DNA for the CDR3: TGTGCCAGCAGCTTAACCCCGAGGGGGAACACTGAAGCTTTCTTT.

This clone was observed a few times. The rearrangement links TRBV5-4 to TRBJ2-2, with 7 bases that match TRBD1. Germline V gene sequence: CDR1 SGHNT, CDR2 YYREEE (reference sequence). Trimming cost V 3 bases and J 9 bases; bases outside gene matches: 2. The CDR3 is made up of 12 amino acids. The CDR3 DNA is TGTGCCAGCAGCTCGACAGGGCGGGAGCTGTTTTTT. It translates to CASSSTGRELFF.

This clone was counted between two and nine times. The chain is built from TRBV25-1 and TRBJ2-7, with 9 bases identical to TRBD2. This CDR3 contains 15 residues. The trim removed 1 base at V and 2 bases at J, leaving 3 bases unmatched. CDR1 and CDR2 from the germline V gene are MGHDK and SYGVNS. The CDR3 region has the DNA TGTGCCAGCAGTGAATTGAGCGGGGGGCCCTACGAGCAGTACTTC. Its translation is CASSELSGGPYEQYF.

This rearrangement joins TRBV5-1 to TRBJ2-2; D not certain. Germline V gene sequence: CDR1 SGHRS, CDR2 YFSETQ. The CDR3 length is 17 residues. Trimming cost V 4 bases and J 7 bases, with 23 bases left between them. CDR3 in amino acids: CASSQPGPGEVVGELFF. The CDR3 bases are TGCGCCAGCAGCCAACCCGGACCGGGCGAGGTAGTCGGGGAGCTGTTTTTT.

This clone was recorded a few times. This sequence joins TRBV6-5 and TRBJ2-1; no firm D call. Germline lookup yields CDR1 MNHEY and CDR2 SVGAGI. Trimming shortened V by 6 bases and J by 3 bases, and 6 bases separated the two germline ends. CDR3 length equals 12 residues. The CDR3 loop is CASSNIYNEQFF. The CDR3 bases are TGTGCCAGCAGCAACATCTACAATGAGCAGTTCTTC.

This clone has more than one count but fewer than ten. The DNA of the CDR3 is TGTGCCAGCAGTTTATTGTTCGGGGGGGAGACCCAGTACTTC. It specifies CASSLLFGGETQYF. The V and J genes are TRBV28 and TRBJ2-5, with TRBD2 matching over 7 bases. Germline values: CDR1 MDHEN, CDR2 SYDVKM. This CDR3 has 14 residues. V shed 1 base, J shed 5 bases, and the junction held 4 bases outside the gene matches.

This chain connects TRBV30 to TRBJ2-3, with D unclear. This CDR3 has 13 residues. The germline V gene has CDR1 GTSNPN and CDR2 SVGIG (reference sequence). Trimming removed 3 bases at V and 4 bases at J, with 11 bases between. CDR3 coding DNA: TGTGCCTGGAGCGGTCAGGAGTCAGATACGCAGTATTTT. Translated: CAWSGQESDTQYF.

The DNA for the CDR3 is TGTGCCAGCAGCCAAGAGCCCCTCCTAAAGGGACTAAAAGATACGCAGTATTTT. This translates into CASSQEPLLKGLKDTQYF. The rearrangement links TRBV4-2 to TRBJ2-3; the match to TRBD2 covers 7 bases. Trimming at V came to 0 bases and at J to 5 bases, leaving 14 bases not matched to a gene. Germline loops: CDR1 LGHNA, CDR2 YNFKEQ. The CDR3 has 18 residues.

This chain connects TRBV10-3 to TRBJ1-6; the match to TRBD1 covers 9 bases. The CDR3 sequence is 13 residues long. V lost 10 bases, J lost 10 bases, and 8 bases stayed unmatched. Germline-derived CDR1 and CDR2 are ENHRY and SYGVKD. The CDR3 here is CATTRTGESPLHF. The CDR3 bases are TGTGCCACCACTAGGACAGGGGAGTCACCCCTCCACTTT.

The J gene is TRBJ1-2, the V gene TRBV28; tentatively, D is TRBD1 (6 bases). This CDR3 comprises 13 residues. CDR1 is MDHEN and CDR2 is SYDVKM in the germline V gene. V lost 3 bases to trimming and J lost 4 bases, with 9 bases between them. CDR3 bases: TGTGCCAGCAGTTTGCAGGGGAGCTATGGCTACACCTTC. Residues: CASSLQGSYGYTF.

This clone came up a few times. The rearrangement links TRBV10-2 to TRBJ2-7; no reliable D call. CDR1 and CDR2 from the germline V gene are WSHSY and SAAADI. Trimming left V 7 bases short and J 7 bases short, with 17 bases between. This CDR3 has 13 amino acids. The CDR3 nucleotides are TGCGCCAGCAAGGGCATCTCCTCGAAGGAGCAGTACTTC. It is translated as CASKGISSKEQYF.

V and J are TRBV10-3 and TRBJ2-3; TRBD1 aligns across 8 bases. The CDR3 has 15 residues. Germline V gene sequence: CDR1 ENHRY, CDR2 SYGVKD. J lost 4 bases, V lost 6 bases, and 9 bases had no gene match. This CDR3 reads CAISQQGGGADTQYF. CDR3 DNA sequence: TGTGCCATCAGCCAACAGGGGGGTGGAGCAGATACGCAGTATTTT.

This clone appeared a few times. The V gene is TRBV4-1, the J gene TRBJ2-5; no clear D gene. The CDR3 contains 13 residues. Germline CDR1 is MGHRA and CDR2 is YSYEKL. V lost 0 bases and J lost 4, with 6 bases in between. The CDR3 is CASSQEHLETQYF. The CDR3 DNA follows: TGCGCCAGCAGCCAAGAGCATTTAGAGACCCAGTACTTC.

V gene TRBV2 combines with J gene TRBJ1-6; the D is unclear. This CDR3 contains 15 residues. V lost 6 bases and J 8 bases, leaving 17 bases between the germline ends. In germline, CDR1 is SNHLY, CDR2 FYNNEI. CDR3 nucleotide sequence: TGTGCCAGCAGAATGGGGTATCCCATCCATTCACCCCTCCACTTT. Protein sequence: CASRMGYPIHSPLHF.

CDR3 bases: TGCGCCAGCAGCCAAGTTTCGCAGGGAGGAACTAATGAAAAACTGTTTTTT. This encodes CASSQVSQGGTNEKLFF. The chain carries TRBV4-1 and TRBJ1-4, with a tentative D call TRBD1 (5 bases). V was cut by 1 base and J by 1 base, with 13 bases left in between. The germline CDR1 and CDR2 sequences are MGHRA and YSYEKL. The CDR3 has 17 amino acids.

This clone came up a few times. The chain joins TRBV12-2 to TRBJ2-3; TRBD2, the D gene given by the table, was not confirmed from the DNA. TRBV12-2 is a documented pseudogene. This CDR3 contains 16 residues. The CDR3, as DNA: TGTGCAAGTCGCTTACGCGGGGGGAACTTCACAGATACGCAGTATTTT. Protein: CASRLRGGNFTDTQYF.

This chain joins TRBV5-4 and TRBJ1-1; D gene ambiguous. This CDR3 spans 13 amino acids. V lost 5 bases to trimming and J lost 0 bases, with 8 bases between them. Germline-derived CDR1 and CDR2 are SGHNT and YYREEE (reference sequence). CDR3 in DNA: TGTGCCAGCAGTTATCAGGTGAACACTGAAGCTTTCTTT. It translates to CASSYQVNTEAFF.

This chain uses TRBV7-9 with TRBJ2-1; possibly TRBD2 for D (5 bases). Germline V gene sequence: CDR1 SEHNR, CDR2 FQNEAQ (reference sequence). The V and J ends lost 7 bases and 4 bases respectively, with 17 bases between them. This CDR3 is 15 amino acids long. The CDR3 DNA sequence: TGTGCCAGCAACGACGGGGATAAGGTTTACAATGAGCAGTTCTTC. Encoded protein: CASNDGDKVYNEQFF.

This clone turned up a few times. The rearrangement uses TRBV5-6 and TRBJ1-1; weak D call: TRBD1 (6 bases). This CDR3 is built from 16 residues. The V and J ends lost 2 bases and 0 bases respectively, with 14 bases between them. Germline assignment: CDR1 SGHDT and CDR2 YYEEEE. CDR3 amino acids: CASSLIGQFMNTEAFF. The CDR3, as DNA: TGTGCCAGCAGCTTAATCGGACAGTTCATGAACACTGAAGCTTTCTTT.